Listed below are T cell receptor beta chains from one sample, sequenced in a study of T cells in Graves' hyperthyroidism and ophthalmopathy. TCRdb passed the multiplex PCR reads through MiXCR, listing each CDR3 protein once. The table shows 350,000 to 400,000 distinct CDR3 sequences, with 15% to 20% occurring only once. Input material: blood. The source is a woman between 18 and 29 years old with Graves' hyperthyroidism. The CDR3 runs from the conserved cysteine through the conserved F or W. Fields, in order: CDR3 protein, J gene, V gene.

CDR3 protein: CASSLARGAFQETQYF
J gene: TRBJ2-5
V gene: TRBV2

CDR3 protein: CASSVAGGPQETQYF
J gene: TRBJ2-5
V gene: TRBV9

CDR3 protein: CASSGENTGELFF
J gene: TRBJ2-2
V gene: TRBV2

CDR3 protein: CASSSRLAGGVKNIKYF
J gene: TRBJ2-4
V gene: TRBV28

CDR3 protein: CASSFKTVRGTEAFF
J gene: TRBJ1-1
V gene: TRBV5-1

CDR3 protein: CASSLAGPRASGAGETQYF
J gene: TRBJ2-5
V gene: TRBV7-6

CDR3 protein: CASTSPPETQYF
J gene: TRBJ2-5
V gene: TRBV6-2/TRBV6-3

CDR3 protein: CASRSSPPDEQYF
J gene: TRBJ2-7
V gene: TRBV28

CDR3 protein: CASSYGGRGYGYTF
J gene: TRBJ1-2
V gene: TRBV6-5

CDR3 protein: CSAGREWGNQPQHF
J gene: TRBJ1-5
V gene: TRBV20-1

CDR3 protein: CASSYSTGRQGGYTF
J gene: TRBJ1-2
V gene: TRBV6-7

CDR3 protein: CASRARGAYTDTQYF
J gene: TRBJ2-3
V gene: TRBV2

CDR3 protein: CASMSAAAYEQYF
J gene: TRBJ2-7
V gene: TRBV2

CDR3 protein: CASSTFGDSPLHF
J gene: TRBJ1-6
V gene: TRBV7-9

CDR3 protein: CASRNPIIQDRGREVGNQPQHF
J gene: TRBJ1-5
V gene: TRBV2

CDR3 protein: CASSSRTGREETQYF
J gene: TRBJ2-5
V gene: TRBV2

CDR3 protein: CASSPGQGGGTEAFF
J gene: TRBJ1-1
V gene: TRBV12-3/TRBV12-4

CDR3 protein: CASRDWGTHEQYF
J gene: TRBJ2-7
V gene: TRBV2

CDR3 protein: CSARSGQGTYEQYF
J gene: TRBJ2-7
V gene: TRBV20-1

CDR3 protein: CACQSRSGNTIYF
J gene: TRBJ1-3
V gene: TRBV30

CDR3 protein: CASSLRLANYEQYF
J gene: TRBJ2-7
V gene: TRBV13

CDR3 protein: CASSRFGGIQETQYF
J gene: TRBJ2-5
V gene: TRBV12-3/TRBV12-4

CDR3 protein: CASSLVWVNTEAFF
J gene: TRBJ1-1
V gene: TRBV5-8

CDR3 protein: CASSQSRAAVAYEQYF
J gene: TRBJ2-7
V gene: TRBV4-2

CDR3 protein: CASTQPSTGELFF
J gene: TRBJ2-2
V gene: TRBV6-5

CDR3 protein: CASSESQLSYEQYF
J gene: TRBJ2-7
V gene: TRBV2

CDR3 protein: CASQLGTEANYGYTF
J gene: TRBJ1-2
V gene: TRBV6-5

CDR3 protein: CASSLAEYTEAFF
J gene: TRBJ1-1
V gene: TRBV12-3/TRBV12-4

CDR3 protein: CASSLAGGPSGYGYTF
J gene: TRBJ1-2
V gene: TRBV5-1

CDR3 protein: CASSYSGRNYGYTF
J gene: TRBJ1-2
V gene: TRBV6-5

CDR3 protein: CSALGLAEETQYF
J gene: TRBJ2-5
V gene: TRBV20-1

CDR3 protein: CASSTLGGAYEQYF
J gene: TRBJ2-7
V gene: TRBV19

CDR3 protein: CSARLGQGAMEAFF
J gene: TRBJ1-1
V gene: TRBV20-1

CDR3 protein: CASSVYPQETQYF
J gene: TRBJ2-5
V gene: TRBV6-1

CDR3 protein: CASSSAGTSATYEQYF
J gene: TRBJ2-7
V gene: TRBV6-5

CDR3 protein: CSASRQANYGYTF
J gene: TRBJ1-2
V gene: TRBV20-1

CDR3 protein: CASSLGGLVGPPEAFF
J gene: TRBJ1-1
V gene: TRBV13

CDR3 protein: CASSFGSGGMMNTEAFF
J gene: TRBJ1-1
V gene: TRBV5-4

CDR3 protein: CASSLSGSHNQPQHF
J gene: TRBJ1-5
V gene: TRBV6-5

CDR3 protein: CASSFGITEAFF
J gene: TRBJ1-1
V gene: TRBV28

CDR3 protein: CASSGDFRPLNTEAFF
J gene: TRBJ1-1
V gene: TRBV9

CDR3 protein: CASSYLQYTGELFF
J gene: TRBJ2-2
V gene: TRBV6-2/TRBV6-3

CDR3 protein: CASSVDRVGSEAFF
J gene: TRBJ1-1
V gene: TRBV9

CDR3 protein: CASSYSGRVGEQYF
J gene: TRBJ2-7
V gene: TRBV6-7

CDR3 protein: CASSLLGPSNQPQHF
J gene: TRBJ1-5
V gene: TRBV5-5

CDR3 protein: CASSVGLAAWGNTGELFF
J gene: TRBJ2-2
V gene: TRBV2

CDR3 protein: CSARPGRNTIYF
J gene: TRBJ1-3
V gene: TRBV20-1

CDR3 protein: CASSPLGGAHHGYTF
J gene: TRBJ1-2
V gene: TRBV13

CDR3 protein: CASSHGTGLNTEAFF
J gene: TRBJ1-1
V gene: TRBV7-3

CDR3 protein: CASISDMNTEAFF
J gene: TRBJ1-1
V gene: TRBV2

CDR3 protein: CASSEELKEGTVNTGELFF
J gene: TRBJ2-2
V gene: TRBV6-1

CDR3 protein: CASSLSPGAGGQETQYF
J gene: TRBJ2-5
V gene: TRBV7-3

CDR3 protein: CASGQTGLAGPSAEQYF
J gene: TRBJ2-7
V gene: TRBV12-5

CDR3 protein: CASSLTLDRGLDQPQHF
J gene: TRBJ1-5
V gene: TRBV11-2

CDR3 protein: CAIPGQGFGIKYF
J gene: TRBJ2-4
V gene: TRBV5-1